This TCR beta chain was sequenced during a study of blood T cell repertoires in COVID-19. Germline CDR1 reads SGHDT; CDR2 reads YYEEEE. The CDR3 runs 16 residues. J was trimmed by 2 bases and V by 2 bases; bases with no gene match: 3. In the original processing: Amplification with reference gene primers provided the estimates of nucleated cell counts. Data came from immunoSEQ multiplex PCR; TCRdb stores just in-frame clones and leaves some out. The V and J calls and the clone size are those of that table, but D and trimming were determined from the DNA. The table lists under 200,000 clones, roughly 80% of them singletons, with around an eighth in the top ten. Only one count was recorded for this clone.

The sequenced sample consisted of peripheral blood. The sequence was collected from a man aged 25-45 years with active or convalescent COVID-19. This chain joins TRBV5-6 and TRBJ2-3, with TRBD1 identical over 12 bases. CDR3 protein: CASSFRDRGLTDTQYF. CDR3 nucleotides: TGTGCCAGCAGCTTCCGGGACAGGGGGCTCACAGATACGCAGTATTTT.